The 31 T cell receptor beta chains below all came from one sample that was sequenced in a study of blood T cell repertoires in COVID-19. Produced via immunoSEQ multiplex PCR; TCRdb's table is partial and in-frame only. Altogether 350,000 or so clones are present, 65% to 85% being singletons, with the ten largest covering under 3%. Input material: peripheral blood. The receptor set was obtained from a man in his thirties or forties with active or convalescent COVID-19.

The CDR3 region is CASSLTRGRSTQYF. For the CDR3, the DNA is TGTGCCAGCAGCTTAACCCGGGGGAGGAGTACGCAGTATTTT. The chain links TRBV7-2 to TRBJ2-3, with a possible D match to TRBD2 (6 bases). CDR1 and CDR2 (germline): SGHTA, FQGNSA. The ends were cut back, 2 bases at V and 8 bases at J, with 14 bases in the middle. This CDR3 is built from 14 residues.

This chain links TRBV20-1 with TRBJ2-5, with 7 bases lining up with TRBD2. J gave up 3 bases and V 3 bases, and 10 bases lay outside the gene matches. Germline V gives CDR1 DFQATT, CDR2 SNEGSKA (reference sequence). The CDR3 loop spans 15 amino acids. The CDR3 here is CSASSASGYKETQYF. The CDR3 DNA reads TGCAGTGCTAGTAGCGCTAGCGGATACAAAGAGACCCAGTACTTC.

The chain combines TRBV4-1 with TRBJ2-2, with 7 bases fitting TRBD2. V shed 5 bases, J shed 6 bases, and the junction held 9 bases outside the gene matches. The germline V gene encodes CDR1 MGHRA and CDR2 YSYEKL. This CDR3 is 15 amino acids long. The CDR3 DNA sequence: TGCGCCAGCAGCTACTGGACTAGTAGGGCCGGGGAGCTGTTTTTT. This codes for CASSYWTSRAGELFF.

V is TRBV28 and J is TRBJ2-1; 7 bases fit TRBD2. Germline V CDR1 and CDR2: MDHEN, SYDVKM. V dropped 8 bases and J dropped 3; count of bases not matched to a gene: 10. The CDR3 spans 15 residues. The DNA for the CDR3 is TGTGCCAGCTGGCCCCGGGAGGTCCACTACAATGAGCAGTTCTTC. This sequence encodes CASWPREVHYNEQFF.

This rearrangement joins TRBV11-3 to TRBJ2-1, with TRBD1 matching 7 bases. The CDR3 totals 13 residues. J lost 7 bases, V lost 6 bases, and 6 bases had no gene match. The germline V gene has CDR1 SGHNT and CDR2 YENEEA. The CDR3 coding sequence is TGTGCCAGCAGTTCACAGGGGTGGAATGAGCAGTTCTTC. Its protein product is CASSSQGWNEQFF.

This clone has more than one count but fewer than ten. The chain combines TRBV5-1 with TRBJ2-3, with 10 bases that match TRBD2. Per germline, CDR1 SGHRS and CDR2 YFSETQ. The length of the CDR3 is 16 residues. V shed 4 bases, J shed 1 base, and the junction held 6 bases outside the gene matches. As DNA, the CDR3 is TGCGCCAGCAGCGTCGGACTAGCGGAGCGCACAGATACGCAGTATTTT. As protein: CASSVGLAERTDTQYF.

This clone was seen more than once but under ten times. This chain joins TRBV18 and TRBJ1-1, with no clear D. Germline V gene lookup returns CDR1 KGHSH and CDR2 LQKENI. V lost 6 bases and J 4 bases, leaving 12 bases between the germline ends. The CDR3 length is 13 residues. CDR3: CASSAGQATEAFF. CDR3 coding DNA: TGTGCCAGCTCGGCTGGGCAGGCCACTGAAGCTTTCTTT. Full variable domain (remainder filled in from reference TRBV18 and TRBJ1-1): NAGVMQNPRHLVRRRGQEARLRCSPMKGHSHVYWYRQLPEEGLKFMVYLQKENIIDESGMPKERFSAEFPKEGPSILRIQQVVRGDSAAYFCASSAGQATEAFFGQGTRLTVV.

V usage is TRBV4-2 and J usage is TRBJ2-1; D may be TRBD2 (7 bases). The V gene's germline CDR1 is LGHNA and CDR2 YNFKEQ. V was shortened by 4 bases and J by 4 bases, with 17 bases between the two germline ends. This CDR3 is 16 amino acids long. CDR3 loop: CASSPGGGGVYNEQFF. The CDR3 DNA sequence: TGTGCCAGCAGCCCAGGAGGCGGGGGCGTTTACAATGAGCAGTTCTTC.

The chain is built from TRBV4-2 and TRBJ2-5; D is possibly TRBD2 (6 bases). Germline-derived CDR1 and CDR2 are LGHNA and YNFKEQ. This CDR3 has 12 residues. Trimming stripped 8 bases from V and 2 bases from J, with 9 bases between. The CDR3 region is CASGGNQETQYF. The CDR3 coding sequence is TGTGCCAGCGGGGGGAATCAAGAGACCCAGTACTTC.

This chain uses TRBV4-3 with TRBJ2-7; 13 bases align to TRBD2. The V gene end was trimmed by 1 base and the J gene end by 3 bases; junction bases not matched to a gene: 3. CDR1 is LGHNA and CDR2 is YSLEER in the germline V gene. This CDR3 is built from 16 residues. CDR3 loop: CASSQAGLAGDYEQYF. As DNA, the CDR3 is TGCGCCAGCAGCCAAGCTGGACTAGCGGGAGACTACGAGCAGTACTTC.

This clone was observed once. The rearrangement links TRBV5-1 to TRBJ1-4; D not certain. The CDR3 runs to 14 residues. With 4 bases removed from V and 2 bases from J, the gap between germline ends came to 9 bases. CDR1 SGHRS and CDR2 YFSETQ come from the germline V gene. The CDR3, as DNA: TGCGCCAGCAGCCCCACGGTTACTAATGAAAAACTGTTTTTT. As protein: CASSPTVTNEKLFF.

This chain joins TRBV5-1 and TRBJ1-1; TRBD1 is a possible D gene (6 bases). Trimming removed 2 bases at V and 1 base at J, with 9 bases between. The CDR3 contains 14 residues. Germline CDR1 is SGHRS and CDR2 is YFSETQ. CDR3 coding DNA: TGCGCCAGCAGCTTTACAGGGTCGAACACTGAAGCTTTCTTT. This translates into CASSFTGSNTEAFF.

This clone appeared a single time. This chain joins TRBV5-1 and TRBJ2-1; maybe TRBD2 (6 bases). Trimming cost V 3 bases and J 3 bases, with 19 bases left between them. The CDR3 runs 17 residues. From germline, CDR1 is SGHRS and CDR2 YFSETQ. The CDR3 here is CASSYMVATRDYNEQFF. In nucleotides, the CDR3 is TGCGCCAGCAGCTACATGGTAGCGACTAGGGACTACAATGAGCAGTTCTTC.

The V and J genes are TRBV6-5 and TRBJ2-2, with 7 nucleotides matching TRBD1. Trimming cost V 4 bases and J 5 bases; bases outside gene matches: 4. Germline CDR1 MNHEY, CDR2 SVGAGI. This CDR3 is built from 14 residues. The chain's CDR3 is CASSSGQWTGELFF. The CDR3 nucleotides are TGTGCCAGCAGTTCGGGACAGTGGACCGGGGAGCTGTTTTTT.

V gene TRBV5-5 combines with J gene TRBJ2-7; possible D gene TRBD2, 5 bases. This CDR3 region has 14 residues. The V gene lost 0 bases and the J gene lost 2 bases, with 9 bases spanning the gap. Per germline, CDR1 SGHKS and CDR2 YYEKEE (reference sequence). CDR3 DNA: TGTGCCAGCAGCTTGGTAGAGGGCCCCTACGAGCAGTACTTC. Protein product: CASSLVEGPYEQYF.

This chain joins TRBV27 and TRBJ2-7, with no clear D. This CDR3 contains 13 residues. Germline loops: CDR1 MNHEY, CDR2 SMNVEV (reference sequence). Trimming shortened V by 2 bases and J by 2 bases, and 7 bases separated the two germline ends. The CDR3 coding sequence is TGTGCCAGCAGTTTAGGCTCGACCTACGAGCAGTACTTC. Its translation: CASSLGSTYEQYF.

This chain joins TRBV5-6 and TRBJ1-4, with TRBD1 matching over 7 bases. CDR3 length equals 16 residues. J was trimmed by 4 bases and V by 0 bases; bases with no gene match: 6. CDR1 and CDR2 (germline): SGHDT, YYEEEE. The chain's CDR3 is CASSLETGRYNEKLFF. The CDR3 region has the DNA TGTGCCAGCAGCTTGGAGACAGGGAGATATAATGAAAAACTGTTTTTT. Full variable domain (rest looked up from reference TRBV5-6 and TRBJ1-4): DAGVTQSPTHLIKTRGQQVTLRCSPKSGHDTVSWYQQALGQGPQFIFQYYEEEERQRGNFPDRFSGHQFPNYSSELNVNALLLGDSALYLCASSLETGRYNEKLFFGSGTQLSVL.

V is TRBV19 and J is TRBJ2-3; D may be TRBD1 (6 bases). Germline CDR1 LNHDA, CDR2 SQIVND (reference sequence). The CDR3 runs to 14 residues. V lost 3 bases, J lost 0 bases, and 7 bases lay in between. CDR3 protein: CASSIQGSTDTQYF. CDR3 nucleotides: TGTGCCAGTAGTATTCAGGGGAGCACAGATACGCAGTATTTT. The variable domain in full, with the rest retrieved from reference TRBV19 and TRBJ2-3, is DGGITQSPKYLFRKEGQNVTLSCEQNLNHDAMYWYRQDPGQGLRLIYYSQIVNDFQKGDIAEGYSVSREKKESFPLTVTSAQKNPTAFYLCASSIQGSTDTQYFGPGTRLTVL.

V usage is TRBV18 and J usage is TRBJ1-5; 11 positions match TRBD1. Unmatched junction bases numbered 2, after V lost 4 bases and J lost 6 bases. The germline V gene encodes CDR1 KGHSH and CDR2 LQKENI. There are 14 residues in the CDR3. The CDR3, as DNA: TGTGCCAGCTCACTCGGACAGGGGGCTCAGCCCCAGCATTTT. The encoded protein is CASSLGQGAQPQHF.

This chain connects TRBV6-2 or TRBV6-3 to TRBJ1-4; no clear D gene. V lost 5 bases, J lost 4 bases, and 8 bases lay in between. CDR3 length equals 13 residues. Germline loops: CDR1 MNHEY, CDR2 SVGEGT. In DNA, the CDR3 is TGTGCCAGCAGTGCCCAGTTTAATGAAAAACTGTTTTTT. Protein: CASSAQFNEKLFF.

The chain is built from TRBV11-2 and TRBJ2-2, with a weak D call TRBD1 (5 bases). Germline V gene lookup returns CDR1 SGHAT and CDR2 FQNNGV. The CDR3 covers 13 residues. The germline V and J ends were trimmed by 2 bases and 4 bases, with 5 bases remaining between them. The chain's CDR3 is CASSLRGTGELFF. The CDR3 region has the DNA TGTGCCAGCAGCTTAAGGGGCACCGGGGAGCTGTTTTTT.

This clone was counted many times. The DNA for the CDR3 is TGTGCCAGCAGCTTGGCAGGCCGGTATGGCTACACCTTC. As protein: CASSLAGRYGYTF. The chain uses TRBV5-4 and TRBJ1-2; unclear D gene. With 0 bases removed from V and 5 bases from J, the gap between germline ends came to 8 bases. The CDR3 extends over 13 amino acids. CDR1 is SGHNT and CDR2 is YYREEE in the germline V gene (reference sequence).

The chain employs TRBV7-2 and TRBJ1-2; 10 nucleotides align to TRBD1. Germline CDR1 and CDR2: SGHTA and FQGNSA. The CDR3 loop spans 16 amino acids. J was trimmed by 8 bases and V by 0 bases; bases with no gene match: 9. For the CDR3, the DNA is TGTGCCAGCAGCTTAGCCGGGGACGGACAGGGGGGAGGCTACACCTTC. Amino acids: CASSLAGDGQGGGYTF. The full variable domain, completed using reference TRBV7-2 and TRBJ1-2, is GAGVSQSPSNKVTEKGKDVELRCDPISGHTALYWYRQSLGQGLEFLIYFQGNSAPDKSGLPSDRFSAERTGGSVSTLTIQRTQQEDSAVYLCASSLAGDGQGGGYTFGSGTRLTVV.

This clone is a singleton in its sample. The chain has TRBV9 and TRBJ1-2; maybe TRBD1 (5 bases). Trimming took off 3 bases at V and 5 bases at J, with 11 bases between the two ends. CDR1 and CDR2 (germline): SGDLS, YYNGEE. CDR3 size: 13 residues. The CDR3: CASSASRQYGYTF. The CDR3, as DNA: TGTGCCAGCAGCGCCAGTCGACAGTATGGCTACACCTTC. Full variable domain (remainder filled in from reference TRBV9 and TRBJ1-2): DSGVTQTPKHLITATGQRVTLRCSPRSGDLSVYWYQQSLDQGLQFLIQYYNGEERAKGNILERFSAQQFPDLHSELNLSSLELGDSALYFCASSASRQYGYTFGSGTRLTVV.

This chain connects TRBV5-1 to TRBJ2-1, with 9 bases lining up with TRBD2. V trimming: 4 bases; J trimming: 0 bases; junction bases outside the gene matches: 8. The CDR3 sequence is 17 residues long. Germline V gene data show CDR1 as SGHRS and CDR2 as YFSETQ. CDR3 DNA: TGCGCCAGCAGCCTTAGGGGACTAGCAAGCTCCTACAATGAGCAGTTCTTC. It yields the protein CASSLRGLASSYNEQFF.

This chain uses TRBV30 with TRBJ1-1; D gene uncertain. Per the germline V gene, CDR1 is GTSNPN and CDR2 is SVGIG (reference sequence). The CDR3 runs to 12 residues. V was pared by 2 bases and J by 4 bases, with 8 bases between. This chain's CDR3 is CAWSRPVTEAFF. As DNA, the CDR3 is TGTGCCTGGAGTCGTCCCGTCACTGAAGCTTTCTTT.

V gene TRBV28 combines with J gene TRBJ2-7; 10 bases are shared with TRBD2. This CDR3 region has 17 residues. CDR1 is MDHEN and CDR2 is SYDVKM in the germline V gene. Germline trimming cut 3 bases from V and 0 bases from J; bases unmatched to any gene: 8. CDR3 nucleotides: TGTGCCAGCAGTTTTGGCCCTAGCGGGAGAACCTCCTACGAGCAGTACTTC. Translated: CASSFGPSGRTSYEQYF.

This clone has a single count. The chain recombines TRBV19 with TRBJ1-2, with TRBD1 matching 8 bases. The CDR3 runs to 14 residues. V gave up 3 bases and J gave up 2 bases; unmatched junction bases: 2. CDR1 LNHDA and CDR2 SQIVND come from the germline V gene (reference sequence). The CDR3 loop reads CASSMDRVNYGYTF. CDR3 nucleotide sequence: TGTGCCAGTAGTATGGACAGGGTGAACTATGGCTACACCTTC.

The chain carries TRBV30 and TRBJ1-6; 7 nucleotides agree with TRBD1. The length of the CDR3 is 14 residues. Trimming removed 0 bases from V and 14 bases from J; junction bases left unmatched: 10. Germline assignment: CDR1 GTSNPN and CDR2 SVGIG (reference sequence). CDR3 protein: CAWSVPGQPISLHF. Here the CDR3 DNA reads TGTGCCTGGAGTGTACCGGGACAGCCGATATCCCTCCACTTT.

This clone was found a few times. The chain recombines TRBV9 with TRBJ1-5; 7 bases align to TRBD1. Germline CDR1 and CDR2: SGDLS and YYNGEE. Trimming at V came to 4 bases and at J to 7 bases, leaving 8 bases not matched to a gene. There are 14 residues in the CDR3. The CDR3 nucleotides are TGTGCCAGCAGCCGAGGGGGCGTCGGACAGCCCCAGCATTTT. Its translation is CASSRGGVGQPQHF.

This clone was detected once. The V gene is TRBV19, the J gene TRBJ1-3; D ambiguous. Per the germline V gene, CDR1 is LNHDA and CDR2 is SQIVND (reference sequence). Deletions cut 1 base from V and 5 bases from J, with 6 bases between. The CDR3 length is 13 residues. For the CDR3, the DNA is TGTGCCAGTAGTATAGGAGGCCGAAACACCATATATTTT. Translating gives CASSIGGRNTIYF.